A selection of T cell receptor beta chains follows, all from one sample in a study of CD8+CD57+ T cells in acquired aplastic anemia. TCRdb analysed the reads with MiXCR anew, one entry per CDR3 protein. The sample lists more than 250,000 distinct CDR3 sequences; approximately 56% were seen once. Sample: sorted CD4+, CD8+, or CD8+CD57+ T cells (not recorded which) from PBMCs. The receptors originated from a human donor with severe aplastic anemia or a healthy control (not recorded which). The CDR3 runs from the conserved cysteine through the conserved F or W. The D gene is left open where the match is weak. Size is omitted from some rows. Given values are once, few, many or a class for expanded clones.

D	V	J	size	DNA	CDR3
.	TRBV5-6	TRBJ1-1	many	TGTGCCAGCAGCTTGACGGGGGGAGATGAAGCTTTCTTT	CASSLTGGDEAFF
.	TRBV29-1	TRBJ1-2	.	TGCAGCGTTGTGGGGGGCGCGGCTGACTATGGCTACACCTTC	CSVVGGAADYGYTF
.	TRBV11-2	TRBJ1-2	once	TGTGCCAGCAGCCAGCAGTATGGCTACACCTTC	CASSQQYGYTF
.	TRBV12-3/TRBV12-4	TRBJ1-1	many	TGTGCCAGCAGTTTTGAGGGTAGGGAAGCTTTCTTT	CASSFEGREAFF
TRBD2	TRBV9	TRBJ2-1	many	TGTGCCAGCAGCGTAGTGCGCGGGACTAGCGGGGGGGGAGACAATGAGCAGTTCTTC	CASSVVRGTSGGGDNEQFF
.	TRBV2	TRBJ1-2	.	TGTGCCAGCAGGGACAGTACTAACTATGGCTACACCTTC	CASRDSTNYGYTF
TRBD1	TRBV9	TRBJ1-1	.	TGTGCCAGCAGCGTAGCTGGGGACAGGGGTGGCACTGAAGCTTTCTTT	CASSVAGDRGGTEAFF
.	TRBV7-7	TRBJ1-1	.	TGTGCTAGCAGCTTAGTAGTGAACACTGAAGCTGTCTTT	CASSLVVNTEAVF
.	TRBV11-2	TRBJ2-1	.	TGTGCCAGCAGCTTAGCCAGCGGAATCTACAATGAGCAGTTCTTC	CASSLASGIYNEQFF
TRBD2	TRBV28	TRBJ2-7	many	TGTGCCACCCTTATGGGACTAGCGTACTACGAGCAGTACTTC	CATLMGLAYYEQYF
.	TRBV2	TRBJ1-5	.	TGTGCCAGCAAAGGTATCGCTGAGGGGCAGCCCCAGCATTTT	CASKGIAEGQPQHF
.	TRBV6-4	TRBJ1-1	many	TGTGCCAGCAGTGACTCTGGAGATGAAGCTTTCTTT	CASSDSGDEAFF
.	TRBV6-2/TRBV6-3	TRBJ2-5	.	TGTGCCAGCGGCCCGGGGGAAAAAGAGACCCAGTACTTC	CASGPGEKETQYF
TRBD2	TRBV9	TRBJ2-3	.	TGTGCCAGCAGCACGCCTACTAGCGGGGGTTACACAGATACGCAGTATTTT	CASSTPTSGGYTDTQYF
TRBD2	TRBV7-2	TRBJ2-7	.	TGTGCCAGCAGCTTAGGAGGACTAGACTACGAGCAGTACTTC	CASSLGGLDYEQYF
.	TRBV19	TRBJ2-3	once	TGTGCCAGCAGCTCCGGGCTAGCTGGCAGCACAGATACGCAGTATTTT	CASSSGLAGSTDTQYF
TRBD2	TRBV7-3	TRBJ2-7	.	TGTGCCAGCAGCCTCACGCGGGGGACCTACGAGCAGTACTTC	CASSLTRGTYEQYF
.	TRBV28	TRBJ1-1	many	TGTGCCAGCAGTAGAAGGATCGCTGAAGCTTTCTTT	CASSRRIAEAFF
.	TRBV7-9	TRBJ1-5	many	TGTGCCAGCAGCTTAGGCAGCCCTTCCAGCAATCAGCCCCAGCATTTT	CASSLGSPSSNQPQHF
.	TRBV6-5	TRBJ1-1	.	TGTGCCAGCGGCCAGGGGAGCACTGAAGCTTTCTTT	CASGQGSTEAFF
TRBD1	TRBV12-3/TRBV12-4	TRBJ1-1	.	TGTGCCAGCAGAGAACAGGGGGGCACTGAAGCTTTCTTT	CASREQGGTEAFF
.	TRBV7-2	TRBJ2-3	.	TGTGCCAGCAGCCTAGGGCCCGGGGGCGCGGGCACAGATACGCAGTATTTT	CASSLGPGGAGTDTQYF
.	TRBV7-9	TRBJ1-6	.	TGTGCCAGCAGCTCGCGTGGGGCAGGGTATAATTCACCCCTCCACTTT	CASSSRGAGYNSPLHF